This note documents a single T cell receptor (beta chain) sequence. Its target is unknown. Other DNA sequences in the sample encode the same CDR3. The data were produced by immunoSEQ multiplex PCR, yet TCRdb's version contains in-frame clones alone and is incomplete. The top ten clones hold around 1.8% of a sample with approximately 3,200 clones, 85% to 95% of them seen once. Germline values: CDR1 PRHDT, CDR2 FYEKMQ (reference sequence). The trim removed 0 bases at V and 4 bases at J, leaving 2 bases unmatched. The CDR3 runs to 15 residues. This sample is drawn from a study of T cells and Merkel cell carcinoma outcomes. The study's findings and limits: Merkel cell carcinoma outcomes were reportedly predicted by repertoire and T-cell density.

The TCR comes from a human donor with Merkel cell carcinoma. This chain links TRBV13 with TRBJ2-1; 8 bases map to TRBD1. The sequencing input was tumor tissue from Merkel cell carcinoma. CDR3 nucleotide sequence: TGTGCCAGCAGCTTAGGTACAGGGGGATACAATGAGCAGTTCTTC. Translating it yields CASSLGTGGYNEQFF.